The 19 T cell receptor beta chains below come from one sample, sequenced in a study of early T cells in non-severe SARS-CoV-2 infection. In TCRdb, the 5' RACE reads were re-called with MiXCR into one record per CDR3 protein. The data hold tens of thousands of distinct CDR3 sequences, with around 13% observed a single time. The sample comprised whole blood. The receptors come from an adult who was a healthcare worker with PCR-confirmed SARS-CoV-2 infection or an uninfected control (not recorded which).

With regard to this clonotype: Germline is not matched at one junction end, which may reflect a read error. This sequence joins TRBV7-9 and TRBJ2-4, with a weak D call TRBD2 (5 bases). The length of the CDR3 is 17 residues. Germline V gives CDR1 SEHNR, CDR2 FQNEAQ (reference sequence). The CDR3 loop is CASSLAVVGAGKTIQYF. The CDR3 DNA reads TGTGCCAGCAGCTTAGCCGTCGTGGGTGCCGGGAAAACCATTCAGTACTTC.

This clonotype was detected only a few times. V and J are TRBV7-2 and TRBJ2-3; possible D gene TRBD2, 7 bases. CDR1 SGHTA and CDR2 FQGNSA come from the germline V gene. Trimming cost V 8 bases and J 5 bases, with 14 bases left between them. The CDR3 contains 13 residues. The CDR3 region has the DNA TGTGCCAGCCAGCCGGGGGGACAAGATACGCAGTATTTT. Amino acid sequence: CASQPGGQDTQYF.

The chain combines TRBV7-2 with TRBJ1-4; TRBD1 agrees at 7 bases. This CDR3 contains 15 residues. Trimming cost V 5 bases and J 4 bases; bases outside gene matches: 7. CDR1 is SGHTA and CDR2 is FQGNSA in the germline V gene. The CDR3 DNA follows: TGTGCCAGCAGCCTCTGGACAGGCCGTAATGAAAAACTGTTTTTT. It encodes CASSLWTGRNEKLFF. The whole variable domain, filled in from reference TRBV7-2 and TRBJ1-4, reads GAGVSQSPSNKVTEKGKDVELRCDPISGHTALYWYRQSLGQGLEFLIYFQGNSAPDKSGLPSDRFSAERTGGSVSTLTIQRTQQEDSAVYLCASSLWTGRNEKLFFGSGTQLSVL.

The sample holds a few counts of this clonotype. The chain links TRBV12-3 or TRBV12-4 to TRBJ2-1, with a tentative D call TRBD2 (6 bases). CDR3 length equals 15 residues. V lost 8 bases to trimming and J lost 0 bases, with 14 bases between them. The chain's CDR3 is CASGRSGGSYNEQFF. CDR3 sequence (DNA): TGTGCCAGCGGCCGTTCCGGGGGCTCCTACAATGAGCAGTTCTTC.

Ten or more counts support this clonotype. The chain links TRBV29-1 to TRBJ2-2; tentative D call: TRBD1 (6 bases). CDR1 is SQVTM, CDR2 ANQGSEA, per germline. V was clipped by 3 bases and J by 0 bases, with 14 bases between them. The length of the CDR3 is 16 residues. CDR3 sequence (DNA): TGCAGCGTTGACTACGGGACACAGGCGAACACCGGGGAGCTGTTTTTT. Translating gives CSVDYGTQANTGELFF.

This clonotype has just a few counts. The chain carries TRBV29-1 and TRBJ1-4; the match to TRBD1 covers 11 bases. This CDR3 contains 14 residues. The V gene end was trimmed by 4 bases and the J gene end by 6 bases; junction bases not matched to a gene: 4. Germline assignment: CDR1 SQVTM and CDR2 ANQGSEA. CDR3 DNA sequence: TGCAGCGTTGTCGGGGGACAGGGGGATGAAAAACTGTTTTTT. It yields the protein CSVVGGQGDEKLFF.

This clonotype was seen at least ten times. V and J are TRBV5-4 and TRBJ1-6, with 7 bases matching TRBD1. There are 14 residues in the CDR3. Trimming took 0 bases from V and 8 from J; bases not matched to a gene: 2. Germline CDR1 SGHNT, CDR2 YYREEE (reference sequence). CDR3 protein: CASSLEGAYSPLHF. The CDR3 coding sequence is TGTGCCAGCAGCTTGGAGGGGGCATATTCACCCCTCCACTTT.

The chain employs TRBV10-3 and TRBJ2-4; 9 bases are a match to TRBD1. The CDR3 covers 14 residues. Germline V lookup: CDR1 ENHRY, CDR2 SYGVKD. V was pared by 10 bases and J by 1 base, with 5 bases of the junction left unmatched. Here the CDR3 reads CATQGQGAKNIQYF. The CDR3, as DNA: TGTGCCACCCAAGGACAGGGGGCCAAAAACATTCAGTACTTC.

This clonotype is deemed medium-sized (0.01 to 0.1%). This rearrangement joins TRBV20-1 to TRBJ2-5; 9 bases are a match to TRBD2. V dropped 3 bases and J dropped 4; count of bases not matched to a gene: 6. The CDR3 contains 14 residues. The germline gives CDR1 DFQATT, CDR2 SNEGSKA (reference sequence). CDR3 sequence (DNA): TGCAGTGCTAGCTGGCGGGGGGGCGTAGAGACCCAGTACTTC. This sequence encodes CSASWRGGVETQYF.

This clonotype has a count of ten or more. The chain joins TRBV2 to TRBJ1-2; a possible D gene is TRBD1 (5 bases). CDR3 length: 13 residues. The germline V and J ends were trimmed by 6 bases and 2 bases, with 10 bases remaining between them. CDR1 is SNHLY and CDR2 is FYNNEI in the germline V gene. The CDR3 spells CASRQEGNYGYTF. Written as DNA, the CDR3 is TGTGCCAGCAGGCAGGAGGGGAACTATGGCTACACCTTC.

This clonotype was seen at least ten times. The chain recombines TRBV12-3 or TRBV12-4 with TRBJ1-5, with D unresolved. The ends were cut back, 6 bases at V and 7 bases at J, with 10 bases in the middle. The CDR3 is 12 amino acids. CDR3 sequence reads: CASSNPGQPQHF. CDR3 nucleotide sequence: TGTGCCAGCAGCAACCCGGGGCAGCCCCAGCATTTT.

This clonotype was found many times. The chain combines TRBV4-2 with TRBJ2-7; 7 bases match TRBD1. CDR3 length: 14 amino acids. Trimming at V came to 4 bases and at J to 4 bases, leaving 7 bases not matched to a gene. Germline V lookup: CDR1 LGHNA, CDR2 YNFKEQ. The CDR3, as DNA: TGTGCCAGCAGCCCAACAGGGGTTTGGTACGAGCAGTACTTC. It translates to CASSPTGVWYEQYF.

This clonotype was counted between two and nine times. The chain combines TRBV20-1 with TRBJ2-2; D not certain. Trimming shortened V by 3 bases and J by 8 bases, and 16 bases separated the two germline ends. The CDR3 is 14 amino acids. In germline, CDR1 is DFQATT, CDR2 SNEGSKA (reference sequence). CDR3 residues: CSASRPSGSGELFF. DNA for the CDR3: TGCAGTGCTAGTAGGCCGAGTGGATCGGGGGAGCTGTTTTTT.

This clonotype has a handful of counts. The CDR3, as DNA: TGTGCCAGCAGCGCCGGGACAGGCTACGAGCAGTACTTC. This gives the protein CASSAGTGYEQYF. V gene TRBV9 combines with J gene TRBJ2-7; 8 nucleotides match TRBD1. The CDR3 runs to 13 residues. J lost 3 bases, V lost 3 bases, and 2 bases had no gene match. Germline V gene data show CDR1 as SGDLS and CDR2 as YYNGEE.

This clonotype appeared many times. The chain has TRBV12-3 or TRBV12-4 and TRBJ2-1; unclear D gene. Trimming pared 5 bases from V and 0 bases from J, leaving 11 bases between. CDR3 length: 15 amino acids. This CDR3 reads CASSHFMGSYNEQFF. The CDR3 DNA reads TGTGCCAGCAGTCATTTTATGGGCTCCTACAATGAGCAGTTCTTC.

J is TRBJ1-2 and V is TRBV6-2 or TRBV6-3, with TRBD1 matching over 9 bases. The CDR3 is 14 residues long. V shed 7 bases and J 4 bases; nucleotides not matched to a gene: 7. Germline CDR1 reads MNHEY; CDR2 reads SVGEGT. This CDR3 is CASNNPGQGYGYTF. The CDR3 nucleotides are TGTGCCAGCAATAACCCGGGACAGGGCTATGGCTACACCTTC.

This clonotype showed up many times. The V call is TRBV7-2, the J call TRBJ2-3, with 7 bases matching TRBD1. This CDR3 is 15 amino acids long. V was clipped by 5 bases and J by 2 bases; unmatched bases: 7. CDR1 and CDR2 (germline): SGHTA, FQGNSA. CDR3 DNA: TGTGCCAGCAGCATTTACGACAGGGACACAGATACGCAGTATTTT. This gives the protein CASSIYDRDTDTQYF.

There are many counts of this clonotype. V is TRBV20-1 and J is TRBJ2-7; possible D gene TRBD1, 6 bases. Germline loops: CDR1 DFQATT, CDR2 SNEGSKA (reference sequence). The length of the CDR3 is 14 residues. Trimming shortened V by 1 base and J by 3 bases, and 13 bases separated the two germline ends. The CDR3 spells CSARAGKGDYEQYF. Written as DNA, the CDR3 is TGCAGTGCTAGAGCCGGGAAGGGGGACTACGAGCAGTACTTC.

This chain links TRBV2 with TRBJ1-2; no definite D call. CDR1 and CDR2 from the germline V gene are SNHLY and FYNNEI. The CDR3 has 14 residues. Trimming removed 4 bases at V and 2 bases at J, with 11 bases between. Here the CDR3 reads CASSGRVTNYGYTF. The CDR3 nucleotides read TGTGCCAGCAGTGGAAGAGTGACAAACTATGGCTACACCTTC.